These T cell receptor beta chains were read from a single sample in a study of OX40 agonist ivuxolimab in advanced cancers. Some clones are missing from TCRdb's copy, which holds only in-frame ones; the method was immunoSEQ multiplex PCR. This table has about 92,000 clones, roughly nine tenths appearing once. This specimen consisted of CD4+ or CD8+ T cells sorted from blood, obtained in a trial of the OX40 agonist ivuxolimab. These receptors all stem from an adult with an advanced solid tumor such as melanoma, head and neck, liver or kidney cancer. CDR3s include the opening cysteine and the closing phenylalanine or tryptophan. Fields, in order: CDR3 DNA, CDR3 protein, J gene, V gene, clone size, D gene. D genes are given only for firm matches. The size entry is marked missing in some rows and otherwise reads once, few, many or a size class.

TGCGCCAGCAGTCATCCGGGACAGGGAGACTATGGCTACACCTTC	CASSHPGQGDYGYTF	TRBJ1-2	TRBV23-1	NA	TRBD1
TGTGCCAGCAGCCCCGATAGAGTGAACACTGAAGCTTTCTTT	CASSPDRVNTEAFF	TRBJ1-1	TRBV11-2	NA	NA
TGTGCCAGCACAGGGCCTCTCGCACAAAGTCGGGCCAACGTCCTGACTTTC	CASTGPLAQSRANVLTF	TRBJ2-6	TRBV5-5	NA	NA
TGTGCCAGCAGTTCCCGATTGGGACTAGAACAAGAGACCCAGTACTTC	CASSSRLGLEQETQYF	TRBJ2-5	TRBV6-5	NA	TRBD2
TGTGCCAGCAGCCGAACAGGGACGAACACCGGGGAGCTGTTTTTT	CASSRTGTNTGELFF	TRBJ2-2	TRBV27	NA	NA
TGCGCCAGCAGCCGCGGGGAAAACACCGGGGAGCTGTTTTTT	CASSRGENTGELFF	TRBJ2-2	TRBV5-1	NA	NA
TGTGCCAGCAGCAGTAGCGGGAGGAACACCGGGGAGCTGTTTTTT	CASSSSGRNTGELFF	TRBJ2-2	TRBV7-9	once	TRBD2
TGTGCCATCAGTGAGCGGTCTAGCGGGAGCCCAGAGACCCAGTACTTC	CAISERSSGSPETQYF	TRBJ2-5	TRBV10-3	NA	TRBD2
TGTGCCACCAGCAGAGATCGAAGACAGGGGTCCCTCAAGCAGTACTTC	CATSRDRRQGSLKQYF	TRBJ2-7	TRBV15	NA	TRBD1
TGTGCCAGCAGCCCAGGCGGCGGTACCCCCTACGAGCAGTACTTC	CASSPGGGTPYEQYF	TRBJ2-7	TRBV7-8	NA	NA
TGTGCCAGCAGCCGAACACTTAGCTCCTACAATGAGCAGTTCTTC	CASSRTLSSYNEQFF	TRBJ2-1	TRBV11-3	NA	NA
TGCGCCAGCAGCCAAGCCTCCAACGCAGGGGGCCCGCGGCAGTTCTTC	CASSQASNAGGPRQFF	TRBJ2-1	TRBV4-1	NA	TRBD1
TGTGCCACCAGCAGAGATTTACAGGGTGGGGAAGAGACCCAGTACTTC	CATSRDLQGGEETQYF	TRBJ2-5	TRBV15	NA	NA
TGTGCCAGCAGTCTAACCCGGGGACTAGCGGGAGGGCGAGATACGCAGTATTTT	CASSLTRGLAGGRDTQYF	TRBJ2-3	TRBV27	few	TRBD2
TGTGCCACCGACCGGGGGTTGGACAATCAGCCCCAGCATTTT	CATDRGLDNQPQHF	TRBJ1-5	TRBV19	NA	NA
TGTGCCAGCAGCGTAGCTCCAGGTCTAAACTACGAGCAGTACTTC	CASSVAPGLNYEQYF	TRBJ2-7	TRBV11-2	NA	NA
TGTGCCTCAGGGGGGAGATCGCACACCGGGGAGCTGTTTTTT	CASGGRSHTGELFF	TRBJ2-2	TRBV7-2	NA	NA
TGCGCCAGCAGCTTGGGGGGCGAAGGTAACTATGGCTACACCTTC	CASSLGGEGNYGYTF	TRBJ1-2	TRBV5-1	NA	NA
TGTGCCAGCAGCTTGGGCGGGACTTCCTACGAGCAGTACTTC	CASSLGGTSYEQYF	TRBJ2-7	TRBV5-4	NA	NA
TGCGCCAGCAGCTTGAGCGGGAGTGTATACAATGAGCAGTTCTTC	CASSLSGSVYNEQFF	TRBJ2-1	TRBV5-1	NA	TRBD2
TGTGCCACCCGTCAAGCGGGAACGAACACCGGGGAGCTGTTTTTT	CATRQAGTNTGELFF	TRBJ2-2	TRBV2	NA	TRBD2
TGTGCCAGCAGTCCTCCCCGCTGGGGCGAAGAGACCCAGTACTTC	CASSPPRWGEETQYF	TRBJ2-5	TRBV28	NA	NA
TGTGCCAGCAGTTTATCCCCCCTGTACATTCAGTACTTC	CASSLSPLYIQYF	TRBJ2-4	TRBV28	NA	NA
TGTGCCTGGAGTGTACAGGGGGGAGGGAACTACGAGCAGTACTTC	CAWSVQGGGNYEQYF	TRBJ2-7	TRBV30	NA	NA
TGTGCCAGTAGTATAGTAAAGGGCCTAGCGGGAGCGGCCGAGCAGTACTTC	CASSIVKGLAGAAEQYF	TRBJ2-7	TRBV19	NA	TRBD2
TGTGCCAGCAGCCTAAGACTAGCGGGAGTGAATGAGCAGTTCTTC	CASSLRLAGVNEQFF	TRBJ2-1	TRBV7-9	NA	TRBD2
TGCGCCAGCAGCCTTCTAGGGGAGCTGTTTTTT	CASSLLGELFF	TRBJ2-2	TRBV10-2	NA	NA
TGTGCCAGCTCACCACAGAACACAGAGAACACTGAAGCTTTCTTT	CASSPQNTENTEAFF	TRBJ1-1	TRBV18	NA	NA
TGTGCCAGCAGTTACAGGGACGAGCAGTACTTC	CASSYRDEQYF	TRBJ2-7	TRBV6-5	NA	NA
TGCGCCAGCAGCCAGGAAAGGGGAAATTATGGCTACACCTTC	CASSQERGNYGYTF	TRBJ1-2	TRBV4-3	NA	NA
TGCGCCAGCAGACAGAGCTCCTATAATTCACCCCTCCACTTT	CASRQSSYNSPLHF	TRBJ1-6	TRBV10-2	once	NA
TGTGCCAGCAGCCCCCTGGAGACCCAGTACTTC	CASSPLETQYF	TRBJ2-5	TRBV7-9	NA	NA
TGCGCCAGCAGCCAAGATCGGGAGCGGGAGGGCCTAAATACGCAGTATTTT	CASSQDREREGLNTQYF	TRBJ2-3	TRBV4-3	NA	TRBD2
TGTGCCAGCAGACCCGGGACGACGAACACCGGGGAGCTGTTTTTT	CASRPGTTNTGELFF	TRBJ2-2	TRBV6-5	NA	NA
TGTGCCAGCAGTGAAACAGGGAACTATGGCTACACCTTC	CASSETGNYGYTF	TRBJ1-2	TRBV25-1	NA	NA
TGTGCCAGCAGACCGGGACAGGGAAGTCAGCCCCAGCATTTT	CASRPGQGSQPQHF	TRBJ1-5	TRBV28	NA	TRBD1
TGTGCCAGCAGCTTAAATGGCGGGAGGGTTTCCGGGGAGCTGTTTTTT	CASSLNGGRVSGELFF	TRBJ2-2	TRBV7-8	NA	TRBD2
TGCAGTGCTCCTCCGAGGTATTTT	CSAPPRYF	TRBJ2-3	TRBV20-1	NA	NA
TGTGCCAGCAGTACAATTTCCCAAAACATTCAGTACTTC	CASSTISQNIQYF	TRBJ2-4	TRBV7-2	NA	NA
TGTGCCAGCAGCTCTGGACTAGCGGGAACCACCGGGGAGCTGTTTTTT	CASSSGLAGTTGELFF	TRBJ2-2	TRBV5-4	once	TRBD2
TGTGCCAGCTCACCAAGAAGGAATGAGCAGTTCTTC	CASSPRRNEQFF	TRBJ2-1	TRBV18	NA	NA